This TCR beta chain was sequenced for a study of T cells and Merkel cell carcinoma outcomes. Turning to this clone: As yet, its antigen is unknown.

This CDR3 is built from 15 residues. Repertoires were generated with immunoSEQ multiplex PCR, while TCRdb's copy carries only in-frame clones and drops some. Of approximately 20,000 clones listed, almost 85% are singletons. Study-level points and caveats: Reportedly, T-cell repertoire with density predicts Merkel cell carcinoma outcomes.

The rearrangement links TRBV21-1 to TRBJ2-3; TRBD2, the table's D call, lacks a check against the DNA. TRBV21-1 is a known pseudogene. The receptor was derived from a human donor with Merkel cell carcinoma. The specimen sequenced was tumor tissue from Merkel cell carcinoma. CDR3 nucleotides: TGTGCCACCAAGCTAGCGGGGCCCAGCACAGATACGCAGTATTTT. It encodes CATKLAGPSTDTQYF.